A selection of T cell receptor beta chains follows, all from one sample in a study of blood T cell repertoires in COVID-19. Assay: immunoSEQ multiplex PCR; the TCRdb copy retains only in-frame clones and omits some. The profile covers about 310,000 clones, with around 89% appearing a single time and over 9% taken by the ten largest. Source material: PBMCs or T cells enriched from blood (not recorded which). The origin of the receptors is a woman between 35 and 50 years old who had recovered from COVID-19. Both conserved end residues are part of each CDR3. D genes are given only for firm matches. Clone size is not always given. Where it is, it says once, few, many or a class for expanded clones.

clone size	J gene	D gene	V gene	CDR3 protein	CDR3 DNA
-	TRBJ2-4	-	TRBV5-1	CASSPNTRRAHGNIQYF	TGCGCCAGCAGCCCCAATACCCGGAGGGCCCACGGAAACATTCAGTACTTC
-	TRBJ2-1	TRBD2	TRBV27	CASSFGEGSYNEQFF	TGTGCCAGCAGTTTCGGGGAGGGGTCCTACAATGAGCAGTTCTTC
-	TRBJ1-4	-	TRBV19	CASSNSVREKLFF	TGTGCCAGTAGCAACAGTGTAAGGGAAAAACTGTTTTTT
-	TRBJ2-3	-	TRBV29-1	CSAARGPTDTQYF	TGCAGCGCCGCCCGTGGCCCCACAGATACGCAGTATTTT
-	TRBJ1-1	-	TRBV24-1	CATNEGGVNTEAFF	TGTGCCACCAACGAGGGGGGGGTGAACACTGAAGCTTTCTTT
-	TRBJ1-2	-	TRBV19	CASSIPGSNYGYTF	TGTGCCAGTAGTATTCCCGGGTCCAACTATGGCTACACCTTC
-	TRBJ2-1	TRBD1	TRBV18	CASSPQTGGEDEQFF	TGTGCCAGCTCACCACAGACAGGGGGCGAGGATGAGCAGTTCTTC
-	TRBJ2-4	-	TRBV5-5	CASSSTAFNTQNIQYF	TGTGCCAGCAGCTCAACAGCTTTTAATACCCAAAACATTCAGTACTTC
-	TRBJ2-7	-	TRBV15	CATSRGDRSYEQYF	TGTGCCACCAGCAGAGGAGACAGGTCCTACGAGCAGTACTTC
-	TRBJ2-2	-	TRBV10-3	CAISEVGGTGELFF	TGTGCCATCAGTGAGGTAGGCGGCACCGGGGAGCTGTTTTTT
-	TRBJ2-3	TRBD1	TRBV5-1	CASSFQTGGKKDTQYF	TGCGCCAGCAGCTTTCAGACAGGGGGCAAAAAAGATACGCAGTATTTT
once	TRBJ2-3	-	TRBV19	CASKGRDTDTQYF	TGTGCCTCAAAGGGCAGGGACACAGATACGCAGTATTTT
once	TRBJ1-4	TRBD1	TRBV7-9	CASARGQAFATNEKLFF	TGTGCCAGCGCGCGCGGACAGGCGTTTGCAACTAATGAAAAACTGTTTTTT
few	TRBJ1-1	-	TRBV3-1/TRBV3-2	CASSQVDRGSEAFF	TGTGCCAGCAGCCAAGTCGATAGGGGTTCTGAAGCTTTCTTT
-	TRBJ2-1	TRBD2	TRBV6-2/TRBV6-3	CASSYIGGSSYNEQFF	TGTGCCAGCAGTTACATCGGGGGGAGCTCCTACAATGAGCAGTTCTTC
-	TRBJ2-7	TRBD1	TRBV5-4	CASSRGQGNYEQYF	TGTGCCAGCAGCCGCGGACAGGGCAACTACGAGCAGTACTTC
-	TRBJ2-1	TRBD2	TRBV3-1/TRBV3-2	CASSPRTSGGYNEQFF	TGTGCCAGCAGCCCGAGGACTAGCGGGGGGTACAATGAGCAGTTCTTC
-	TRBJ2-1	-	TRBV6-1	CASSEAGAFNEQFF	TGTGCCAGCAGTGAGGCGGGGGCCTTCAATGAGCAGTTCTTC
-	TRBJ2-5	TRBD1	TRBV24-1	CATGTGPLQETQYF	TGTGCCACCGGGACAGGACCTCTCCAAGAGACCCAGTACTTC
-	TRBJ1-5	-	TRBV27	CASRAGWSNQPQHF	TGTGCCAGCAGAGCAGGGTGGAGCAATCAGCCCCAGCATTTT
-	TRBJ1-4	-	TRBV27	CASSITGPGREKLFF	TGTGCCAGCAGTATCACAGGGCCGGGGAGAGAAAAACTGTTTTTT
-	TRBJ1-1	-	TRBV18	CASSPPREEVKGFF	TGTGCCAGCTCACCACCGAGGGAGGAGGTGAAGGGTTTCTTT
once	TRBJ1-6	-	TRBV30	CAWSDSINSPLHF	TGTGCCTGGTCTGACAGTATTAATTCACCCCTCCACTTT
-	TRBJ2-5	-	TRBV29-1	CSVEESGEATQYF	TGCAGCGTTGAAGAATCGGGGGAGGCGACCCAGTACTTC
-	TRBJ2-5	-	TRBV24-1	CATSDLPAGELRETQYF	TGTGCCACCAGTGATTTGCCTGCAGGGGAGTTACGGGAGACCCAGTACTTC
-	TRBJ2-2	TRBD1	TRBV24-1	CATSTDRATGELFF	TGTGCCACCAGTACAGACAGGGCCACCGGGGAGCTGTTTTTT
-	TRBJ1-2	-	TRBV7-9	CASSLVLGGVDYGYTF	TGTGCCAGCAGCTTAGTTCTGGGAGGGGTTGACTATGGCTACACCTTC
-	TRBJ2-1	TRBD2	TRBV7-9	CASSYLAGVVNEQFF	TGTGCCAGCAGCTATCTAGCGGGAGTGGTCAATGAGCAGTTCTTC
-	TRBJ1-2	-	TRBV7-2	CASSLFPGANYGYTF	TGTGCCAGCAGCTTATTTCCAGGGGCAAACTATGGCTACACCTTC
-	TRBJ2-3	-	TRBV5-7	CAQAWGGYTDTQYF	TGTGCCCAAGCTTGGGGGGGCTACACAGATACGCAGTATTTT
-	TRBJ2-3	TRBD1	TRBV15	CATSRYLGQGAGDTQYF	TGTGCCACCAGCAGGTACCTCGGACAGGGGGCGGGAGATACGCAGTATTTT
-	TRBJ1-6	-	TRBV11-2	CASSQARRESPLHF	TGTGCCAGCAGCCAGGCCCGAAGGGAGTCACCCCTCCACTTT
-	TRBJ2-2	-	TRBV30	CAWKDPGLSNTGELFF	TGTGCCTGGAAAGACCCGGGACTCTCGAACACCGGGGAGCTGTTTTTT
-	TRBJ2-5	-	TRBV19	CASSTKGGQIQETQYF	TGTGCCAGTAGTACGAAGGGGGGGCAGATCCAAGAGACCCAGTACTTC
-	TRBJ2-7	-	TRBV28	CASTQRVPYEQYF	TGTGCCAGCACTCAACGGGTCCCCTACGAGCAGTACTTC
-	TRBJ2-1	-	TRBV7-9	CASSLEYGDSYNEQFF	TGTGCCAGCAGCTTAGAGTACGGGGACTCCTACAATGAGCAGTTCTTC
-	TRBJ1-3	TRBD1	TRBV25-1	CATSYPQQGTGNTIYF	TGTGCCACATCATATCCTCAACAGGGGACAGGAAACACCATATATTTT